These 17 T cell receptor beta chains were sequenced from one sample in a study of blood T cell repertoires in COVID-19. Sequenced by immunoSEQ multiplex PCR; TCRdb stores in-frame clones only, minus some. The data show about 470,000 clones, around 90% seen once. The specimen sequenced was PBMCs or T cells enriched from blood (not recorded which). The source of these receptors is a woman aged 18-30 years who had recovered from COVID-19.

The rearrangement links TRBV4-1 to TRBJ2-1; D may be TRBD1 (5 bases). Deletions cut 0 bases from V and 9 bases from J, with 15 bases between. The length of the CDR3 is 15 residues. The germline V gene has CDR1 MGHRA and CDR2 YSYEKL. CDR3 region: CASSQEGTGRGEQFF. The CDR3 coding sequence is TGCGCCAGCAGCCAAGAAGGTACAGGAAGGGGTGAGCAGTTCTTC.

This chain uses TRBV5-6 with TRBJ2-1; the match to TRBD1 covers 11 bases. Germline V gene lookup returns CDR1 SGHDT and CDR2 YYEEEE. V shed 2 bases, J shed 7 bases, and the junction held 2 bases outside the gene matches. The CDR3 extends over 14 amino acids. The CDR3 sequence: CASSFGTGGNEQFF. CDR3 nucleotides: TGTGCCAGCAGCTTCGGGACAGGGGGAAATGAGCAGTTCTTC.

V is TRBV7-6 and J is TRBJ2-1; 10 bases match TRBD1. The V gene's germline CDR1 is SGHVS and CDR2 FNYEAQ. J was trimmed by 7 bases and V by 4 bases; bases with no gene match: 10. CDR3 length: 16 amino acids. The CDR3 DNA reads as TGTGCCAGCAGCTACGCCGGGACAGGGGTTGAGAATGAGCAGTTCTTC. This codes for CASSYAGTGVENEQFF.

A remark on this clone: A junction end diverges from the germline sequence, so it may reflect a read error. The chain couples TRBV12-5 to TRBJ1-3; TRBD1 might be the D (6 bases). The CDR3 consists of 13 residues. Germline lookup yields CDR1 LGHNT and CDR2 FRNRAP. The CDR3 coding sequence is TGTGCTAGTCGTTTTGGACAGGGAAACACCATATATTTT. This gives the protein CASRFGQGNTIYF.

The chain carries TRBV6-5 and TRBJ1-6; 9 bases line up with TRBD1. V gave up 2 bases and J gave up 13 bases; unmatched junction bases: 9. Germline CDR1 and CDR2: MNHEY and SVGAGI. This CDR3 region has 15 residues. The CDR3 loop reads CASSYDGTGSSPLHF. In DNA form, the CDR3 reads TGTGCCAGCAGTTACGATGGGACAGGGAGTTCCCCCCTCCACTTT.

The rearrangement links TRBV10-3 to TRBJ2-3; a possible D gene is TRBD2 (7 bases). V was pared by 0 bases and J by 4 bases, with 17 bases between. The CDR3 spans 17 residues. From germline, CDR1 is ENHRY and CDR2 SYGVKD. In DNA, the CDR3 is TGTGCCATCAGTGAGTCGTCATCGGGGGGCCAGTCAGATACGCAGTATTTT. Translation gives CAISESSSGGQSDTQYF.

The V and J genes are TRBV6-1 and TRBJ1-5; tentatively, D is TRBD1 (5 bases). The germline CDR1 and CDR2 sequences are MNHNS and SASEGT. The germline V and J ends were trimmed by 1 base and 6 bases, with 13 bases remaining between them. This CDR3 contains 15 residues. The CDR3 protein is CASSEERQGGQPQHF. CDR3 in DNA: TGTGCCAGCAGTGAAGAGAGGCAGGGAGGTCAGCCCCAGCATTTT.

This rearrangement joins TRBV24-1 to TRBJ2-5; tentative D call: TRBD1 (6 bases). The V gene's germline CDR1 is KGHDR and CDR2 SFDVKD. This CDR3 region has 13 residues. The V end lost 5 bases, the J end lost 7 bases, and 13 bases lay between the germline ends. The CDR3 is CATSGQGWGTQYF. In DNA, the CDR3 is TGTGCCACCAGTGGTCAGGGGTGGGGGACCCAGTACTTC.

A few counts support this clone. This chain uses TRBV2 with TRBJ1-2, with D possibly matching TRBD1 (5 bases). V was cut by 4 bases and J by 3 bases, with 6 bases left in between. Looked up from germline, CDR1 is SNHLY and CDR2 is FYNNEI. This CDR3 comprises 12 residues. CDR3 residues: CASSAGDYGYTF. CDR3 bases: TGTGCCAGCAGTGCGGGGGACTATGGCTACACCTTC. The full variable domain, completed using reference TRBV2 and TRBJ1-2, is EPEVTQTPSHQVTQMGQEVILRCVPISNHLYFYWYRQILGQKVEFLVSFYNNEISEKSEIFDDQFSVERPDGSNFTLKIRSTKLEDSAMYFCASSAGDYGYTFGSGTRLTVV.

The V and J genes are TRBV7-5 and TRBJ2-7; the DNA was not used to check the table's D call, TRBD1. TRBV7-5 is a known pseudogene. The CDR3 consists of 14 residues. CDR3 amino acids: CARSLGYRGYEQYF. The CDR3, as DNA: TGTGCCAGAAGCTTAGGTTACAGGGGGTACGAGCAGTACTTC.

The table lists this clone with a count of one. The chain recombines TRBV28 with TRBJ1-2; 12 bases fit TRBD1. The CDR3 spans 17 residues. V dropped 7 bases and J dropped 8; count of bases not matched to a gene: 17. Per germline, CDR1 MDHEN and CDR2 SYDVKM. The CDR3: CASTPGPSGTGGGGYTF. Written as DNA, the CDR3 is TGTGCCAGCACCCCGGGTCCCTCCGGGACAGGGGGCGGGGGCTACACCTTC.

CDR3 nucleotides: TGCGCCAGCAGCTTAGTAGGACAGGGAAGAGAAGAGACCCAGTACTTC. It codes for CASSLVGQGREETQYF. V usage is TRBV5-1 and J usage is TRBJ2-5; 8 bases match TRBD1. Looked up from germline, CDR1 is SGHRS and CDR2 is YFSETQ. The CDR3 is made up of 16 amino acids. V dropped 2 bases and J dropped 3; count of bases not matched to a gene: 9.

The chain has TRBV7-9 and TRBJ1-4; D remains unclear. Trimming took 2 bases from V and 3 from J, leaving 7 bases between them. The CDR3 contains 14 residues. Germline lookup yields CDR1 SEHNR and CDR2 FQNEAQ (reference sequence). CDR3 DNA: TGTGCCAGCAGCTTAAGAGGCTCTAATGAAAAACTGTTTTTT. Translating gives CASSLRGSNEKLFF.

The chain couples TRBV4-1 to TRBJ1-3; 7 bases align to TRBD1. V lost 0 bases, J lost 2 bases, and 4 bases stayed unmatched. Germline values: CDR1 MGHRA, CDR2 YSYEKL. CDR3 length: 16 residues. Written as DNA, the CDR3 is TGCGCCAGCAGCCAAGAGGGACAGTCCCCTGGAAACACCATATATTTT. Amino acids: CASSQEGQSPGNTIYF.

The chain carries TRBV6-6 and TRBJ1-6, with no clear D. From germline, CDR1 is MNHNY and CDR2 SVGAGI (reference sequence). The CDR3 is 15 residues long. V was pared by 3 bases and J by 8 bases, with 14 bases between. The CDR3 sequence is CASSYGGQIDSPLHF. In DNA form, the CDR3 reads TGTGCCAGCAGTTATGGTGGCCAGATTGATTCACCCCTCCACTTT.

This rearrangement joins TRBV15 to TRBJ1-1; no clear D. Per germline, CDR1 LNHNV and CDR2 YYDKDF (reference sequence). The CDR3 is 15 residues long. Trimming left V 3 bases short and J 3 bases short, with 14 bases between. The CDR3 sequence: CATSRRALLDTEAFF. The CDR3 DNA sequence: TGTGCCACCAGCAGGAGGGCCCTTTTGGACACTGAAGCTTTCTTT.

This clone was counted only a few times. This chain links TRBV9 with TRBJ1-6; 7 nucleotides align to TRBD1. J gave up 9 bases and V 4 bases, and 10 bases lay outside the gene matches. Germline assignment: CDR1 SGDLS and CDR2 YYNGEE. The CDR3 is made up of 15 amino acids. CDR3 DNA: TGTGCCAGCAGCCCTATCGACAGGGCAGGTTCACCCCTCCACTTT. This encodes CASSPIDRAGSPLHF. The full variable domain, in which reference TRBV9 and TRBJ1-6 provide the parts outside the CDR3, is DSGVTQTPKHLITATGQRVTLRCSPRSGDLSVYWYQQSLDQGLQFLIQYYNGEERAKGNILERFSAQQFPDLHSELNLSSLELGDSALYFCASSPIDRAGSPLHFGNGTRLTVT.